This entry features one T cell receptor beta chain sequence. In this sample, this clone turned up once. The target of this receptor is not known. Base qualities were left out, and no much larger clone turns up one base away. This specimen's time point label, per the study, means: baseline before first vaccination. The vaccinee samples were drawn from two UK trials, COV001 and COV002, one of which was a single-blind randomized controlled phase 2/3 trial testing AZD1222 (ChAdOx1 nCoV-19) in healthy adults. For TCRbeta chain sequencing, PBMC samples from trial participants were taken at day 0 and at day 28 after the second dose. The data were obtained in a study of T cell responses to AZD1222 COVID-19 vaccine (dated by TCRdb to the early 2020s). For the study in its entirety: AZD1222 recipients given second doses at about 4 weeks or at about 12 weeks were pooled, since spike-specific TCR depth and breadth were not found to differ between the two schedules. TCR sequencing covered more than 230 trial participants: 207 given two doses of AZD1222 and around 25 given two doses of MenACWY control vaccine. Trial participants were enrolled into age subgroups of 18-55, 56-69 and 70-plus years, which contained about 150, 27 and 61 TCR-sequenced participants, respectively.

The CDR3 regions of human TCRbeta chains were subjected to immunosequencing. The source study handled its data this way. Repertoire TCRs were matched against a reference library of SARS-CoV-2-specific TCRs generated with the MIRA antigen-specificity platform. Breadth meant the fraction of unique TCRs that were SARS-CoV-2-associated, whereas depth meant the fraction of total T cells that were SARS-CoV-2-associated. Using the MIRA data, each spike-specific TCR was assigned both to the spike region to which the TCR was reactive and to a CD4 or CD8 class. Log10-transformed breadth and depth values were compared by one-way ANOVA with Sidak's multiple comparisons tests. Here the immuneACCESS table is served through TCRdb, limited to in-frame sequences with V and J called. Missing clones are a known gap in these copies; in checked studies unresolved V genes cover under half, and the rest lacks a known reason. The D gene and trimming were derived from the DNA, and the V and J assignments and clone size from that table. The sample table lists over 100,000 clones, about nine tenths of them with a count of one. 18% of the sample lies in the top ten.

Taken from the germline V gene, the CDR1 and CDR2 loops are LGHNT and FRNRAP. Spanning cysteine to phenylalanine, the CDR3 consists of 12 amino acids. The kept DNA is CDR3 alone, 36 bases in frame from the first base. The V and J ends are trimmed by 6 bases and 1 base, leaving 6 bases between them. What the work shows at the level of the full study, not this receptor alone: The 56-69-year group was small, and its depth increase did not reach significance, likely because of low power. Epitopes outside the regions mutated in the B.1.351 and B.1.1.7 variants were reportedly recognized by nearly half of the unique spike-specific TCRs. The vaccine-associated CD4 TCRs covered the entire spike protein, and the dominant responses fell in regions 160-218 and 743-854. Participants were mostly white British, with more females than males. The authors suggested clonal diversity may have been underestimated. Because no day 14 peak-response samples were available, repertoires were characterized only after the peak T cell response. Conclusions about previously exposed vaccinees are limited, since just a handful of AZD1222 recipients were seropositive for SARS-CoV-2 at baseline. Spike-specific TCR breadth and depth rose significantly after two AZD1222 doses compared with day 0 and with MenACWY recipients.

The input for sequencing was peripheral blood, taken on day 0 of AZD1222 vaccination. The chain is assembled from TRBV12-5 and TRBJ1-1, with TRBD1 tentatively as D gene (5 bases match). This clonotype was obtained from an adult in good health. The nucleotides are TGTGCTAGTGGGACAGAGAACACTGAAGCTTTCTTT. Its product reads: CASGTENTEAFF.